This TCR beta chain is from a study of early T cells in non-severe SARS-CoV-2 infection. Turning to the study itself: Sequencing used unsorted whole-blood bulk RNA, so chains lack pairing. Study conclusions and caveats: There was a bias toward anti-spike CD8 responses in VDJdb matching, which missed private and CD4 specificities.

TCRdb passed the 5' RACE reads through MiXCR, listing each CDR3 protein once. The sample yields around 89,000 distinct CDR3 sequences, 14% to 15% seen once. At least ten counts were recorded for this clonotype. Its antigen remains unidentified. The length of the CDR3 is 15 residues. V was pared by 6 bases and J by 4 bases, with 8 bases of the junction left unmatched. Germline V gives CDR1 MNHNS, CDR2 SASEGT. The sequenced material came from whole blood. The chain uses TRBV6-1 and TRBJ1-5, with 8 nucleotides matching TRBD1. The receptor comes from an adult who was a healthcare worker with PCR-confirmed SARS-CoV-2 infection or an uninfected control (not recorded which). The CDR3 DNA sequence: TGTGCCAGCAGGGCAGACAGGGGTTGGAATCAGCCCCAGCATTTT. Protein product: CASRADRGWNQPQHF.